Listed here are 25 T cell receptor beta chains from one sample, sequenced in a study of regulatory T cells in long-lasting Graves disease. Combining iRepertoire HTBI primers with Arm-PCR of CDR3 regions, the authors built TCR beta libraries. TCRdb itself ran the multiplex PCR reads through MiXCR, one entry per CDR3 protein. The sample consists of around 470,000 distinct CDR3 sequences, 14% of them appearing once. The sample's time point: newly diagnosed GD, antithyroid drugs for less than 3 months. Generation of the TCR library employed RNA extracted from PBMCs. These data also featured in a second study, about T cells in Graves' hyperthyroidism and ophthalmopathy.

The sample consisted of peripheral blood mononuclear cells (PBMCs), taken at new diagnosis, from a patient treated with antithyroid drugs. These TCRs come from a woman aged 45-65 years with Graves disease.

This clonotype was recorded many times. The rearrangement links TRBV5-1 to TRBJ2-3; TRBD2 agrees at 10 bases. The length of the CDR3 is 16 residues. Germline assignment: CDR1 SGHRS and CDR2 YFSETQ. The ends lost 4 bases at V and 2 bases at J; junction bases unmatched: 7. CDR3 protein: CASSRTSGLPTDTQYF. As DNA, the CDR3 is TGCGCCAGCAGCCGGACTAGCGGCTTGCCCACAGATACGCAGTATTTT.

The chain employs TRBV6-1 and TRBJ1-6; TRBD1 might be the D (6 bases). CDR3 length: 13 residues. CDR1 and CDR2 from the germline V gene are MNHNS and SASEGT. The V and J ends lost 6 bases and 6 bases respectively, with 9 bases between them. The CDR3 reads CASRQGVNSPLHF. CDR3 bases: TGTGCCAGCAGACAGGGTGTTAATTCACCCCTCCACTTT.

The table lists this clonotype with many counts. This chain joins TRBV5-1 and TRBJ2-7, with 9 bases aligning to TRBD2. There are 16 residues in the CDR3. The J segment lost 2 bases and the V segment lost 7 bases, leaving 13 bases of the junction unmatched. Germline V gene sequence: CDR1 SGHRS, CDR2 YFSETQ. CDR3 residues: CASHLGLAGTTYEQYF. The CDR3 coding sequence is TGCGCCAGCCATCTTGGGCTAGCGGGGACCACCTACGAGCAGTACTTC. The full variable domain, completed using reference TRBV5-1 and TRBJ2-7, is KAGVTQTPRYLIKTRGQQVTLSCSPISGHRSVSWYQQTPGQGLQFLFEYFSETQRNKGNFPGRFSGRQFSNSRSEMNVSTLELGDSALYLCASHLGLAGTTYEQYFGPGTRLTVT.

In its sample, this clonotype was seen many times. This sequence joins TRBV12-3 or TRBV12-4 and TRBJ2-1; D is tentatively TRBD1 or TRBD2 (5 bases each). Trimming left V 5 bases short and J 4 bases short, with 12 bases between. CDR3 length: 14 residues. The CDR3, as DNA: TGTGCCAGCAGTCCGGGACGGCCATACAATGAGCAGTTCTTC. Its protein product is CASSPGRPYNEQFF.

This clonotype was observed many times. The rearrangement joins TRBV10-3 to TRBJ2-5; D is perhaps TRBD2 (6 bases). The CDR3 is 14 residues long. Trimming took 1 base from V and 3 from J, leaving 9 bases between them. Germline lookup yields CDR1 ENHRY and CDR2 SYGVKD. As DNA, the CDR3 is TGTGCCATCAGTGAGTTGGGGGGAGAAGAGACCCAGTACTTC. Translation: CAISELGGEETQYF.

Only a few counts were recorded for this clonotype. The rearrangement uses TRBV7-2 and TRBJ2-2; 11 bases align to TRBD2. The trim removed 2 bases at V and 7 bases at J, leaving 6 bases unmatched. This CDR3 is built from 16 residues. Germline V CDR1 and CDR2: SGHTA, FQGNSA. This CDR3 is CASSLYTSGSGGELFF. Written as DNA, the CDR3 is TGTGCCAGCAGCTTATACACTAGCGGGAGTGGCGGGGAGCTGTTTTTT.

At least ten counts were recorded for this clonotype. CDR3 in DNA: TGTGCCAGCAGTTTCGACAGGGACAATTACAATGAGCAGTTCTTC. Its translation is CASSFDRDNYNEQFF. The genes are TRBV12-3 or TRBV12-4 and TRBJ2-1, with 7 bases identical to TRBD1. V lost 3 bases, J lost 4 bases, and 6 bases stayed unmatched. This CDR3 is built from 15 residues.

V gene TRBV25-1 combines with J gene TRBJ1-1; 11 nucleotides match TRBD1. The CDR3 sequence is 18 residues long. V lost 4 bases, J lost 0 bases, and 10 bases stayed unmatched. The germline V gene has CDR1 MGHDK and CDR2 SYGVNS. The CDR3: CASSAPGTGGGVNTEAFF. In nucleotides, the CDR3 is TGTGCCAGCAGTGCCCCCGGGACAGGGGGGGGAGTGAACACTGAAGCTTTCTTT.

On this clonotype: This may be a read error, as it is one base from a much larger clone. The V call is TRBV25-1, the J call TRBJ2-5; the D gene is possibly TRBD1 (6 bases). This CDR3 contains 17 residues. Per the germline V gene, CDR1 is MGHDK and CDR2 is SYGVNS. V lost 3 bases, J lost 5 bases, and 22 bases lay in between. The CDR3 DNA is TGTGCCAGCAGTGATCGTCTTGGGACATATCTGGCGGAGACCCAGTACTTC. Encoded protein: CASSDRLGTYLAETQYF.

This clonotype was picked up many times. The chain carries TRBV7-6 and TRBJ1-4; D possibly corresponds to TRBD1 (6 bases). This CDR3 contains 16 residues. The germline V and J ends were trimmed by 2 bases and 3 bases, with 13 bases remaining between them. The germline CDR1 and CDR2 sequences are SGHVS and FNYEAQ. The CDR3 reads CASSLKVGQPNEKLFF. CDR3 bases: TGTGCCAGCAGCTTAAAGGTTGGACAGCCTAATGAAAAACTGTTTTTT.

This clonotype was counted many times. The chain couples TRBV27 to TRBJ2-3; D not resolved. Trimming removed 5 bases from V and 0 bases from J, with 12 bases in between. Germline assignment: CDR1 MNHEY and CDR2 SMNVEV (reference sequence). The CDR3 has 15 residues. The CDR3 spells CASSLGEPSTDTQYF. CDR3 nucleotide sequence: TGTGCCAGCAGTCTTGGGGAACCTAGCACAGATACGCAGTATTTT.

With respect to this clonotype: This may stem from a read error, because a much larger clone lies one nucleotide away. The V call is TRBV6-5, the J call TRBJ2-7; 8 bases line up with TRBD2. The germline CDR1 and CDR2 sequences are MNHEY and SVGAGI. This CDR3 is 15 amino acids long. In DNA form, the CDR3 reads TGTGTCAGCAGTTACGGGGGGGCGACGGGCTACGAGCAGTACTTC. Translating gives CVSSYGGATGYEQYF.

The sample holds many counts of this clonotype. CDR3 sequence: CASSFNGRTEAFF. In DNA form, the CDR3 reads TGTGCCAGCAGTTTTAATGGGAGAACTGAAGCTTTCTTT. V and J are TRBV27 and TRBJ1-1; D ambiguous. This CDR3 comprises 13 residues. The germline CDR1 and CDR2 sequences are MNHEY and SMNVEV (reference sequence). Trimming took 3 bases from V and 5 from J, leaving 10 bases between them.

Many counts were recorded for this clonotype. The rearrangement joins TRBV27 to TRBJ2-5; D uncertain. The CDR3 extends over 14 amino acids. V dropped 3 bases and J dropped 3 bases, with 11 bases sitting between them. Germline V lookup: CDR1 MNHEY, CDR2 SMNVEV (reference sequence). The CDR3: CASSLLEKEETQYF. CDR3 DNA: TGTGCCAGCAGTTTGTTAGAAAAGGAAGAGACCCAGTACTTC.

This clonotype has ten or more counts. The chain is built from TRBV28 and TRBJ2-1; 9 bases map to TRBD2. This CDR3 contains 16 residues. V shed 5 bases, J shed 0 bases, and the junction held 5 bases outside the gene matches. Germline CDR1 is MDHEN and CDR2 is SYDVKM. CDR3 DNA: TGTGCCAGCAGTAGCGGGAGGTACAGCTCCTACAATGAGCAGTTCTTC. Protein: CASSSGRYSSYNEQFF.

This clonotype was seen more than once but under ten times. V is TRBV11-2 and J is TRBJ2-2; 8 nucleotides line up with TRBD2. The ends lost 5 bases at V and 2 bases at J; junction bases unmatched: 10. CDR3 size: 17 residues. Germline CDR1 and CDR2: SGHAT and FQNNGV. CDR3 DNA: TGTGCCAGCAGCACGCCCCTGACTAGCGTAAACACCGGGGAGCTGTTTTTT. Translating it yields CASSTPLTSVNTGELFF.

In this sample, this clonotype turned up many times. The CDR3 spells CASSEGPENTEAFF. The CDR3 DNA sequence: TGTGCCAGCAGTGAAGGCCCCGAGAACACTGAAGCTTTCTTT. The chain combines TRBV6-1 with TRBJ1-1; D unresolved. The CDR3 has 14 amino acids. Germline V lookup: CDR1 MNHNS, CDR2 SASEGT. Trimming cost V 1 base and J 1 base, with 7 bases left between them.

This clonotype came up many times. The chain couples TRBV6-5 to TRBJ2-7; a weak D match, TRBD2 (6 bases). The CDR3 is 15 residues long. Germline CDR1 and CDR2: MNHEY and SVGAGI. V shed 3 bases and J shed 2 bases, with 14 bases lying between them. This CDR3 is CASSYKIRGTYEQYF. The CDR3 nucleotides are TGTGCCAGCAGTTATAAAATTCGGGGGACCTACGAGCAGTACTTC.

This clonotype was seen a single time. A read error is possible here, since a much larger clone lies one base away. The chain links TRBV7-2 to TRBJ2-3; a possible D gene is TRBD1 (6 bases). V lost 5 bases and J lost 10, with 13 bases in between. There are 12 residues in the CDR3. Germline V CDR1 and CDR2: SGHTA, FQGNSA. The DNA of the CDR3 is TGTGCCAGCAGCCGAGGACAGCTGGCGCAGTATTTT. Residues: CASSRGQLAQYF.

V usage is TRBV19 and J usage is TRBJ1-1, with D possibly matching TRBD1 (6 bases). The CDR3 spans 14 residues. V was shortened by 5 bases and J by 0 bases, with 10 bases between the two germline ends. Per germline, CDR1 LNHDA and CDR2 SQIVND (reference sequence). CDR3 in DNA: TGTGCCAGTAGTCGGGGGGCCTTGAACACTGAAGCTTTCTTT. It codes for CASSRGALNTEAFF.

CDR3: CASRSGTLLQETQYF. As DNA, the CDR3 is TGTGCCAGTAGGTCCGGGACTCTTCTTCAGGAGACCCAGTACTTC. The chain employs TRBV19 and TRBJ2-5, with TRBD2 as a possible D gene (6 bases). Trimming pared 6 bases from V and 5 bases from J, leaving 19 bases between. The CDR3 is 15 residues long. In germline, CDR1 is LNHDA, CDR2 SQIVND (reference sequence). The full variable domain, in which reference TRBV19 and TRBJ2-5 provide the parts outside the CDR3, is DGGITQSPKYLFRKEGQNVTLSCEQNLNHDAMYWYRQDPGQGLRLIYYSQIVNDFQKGDIAEGYSVSREKKESFPLTVTSAQKNPTAFYLCASRSGTLLQETQYFGPGTRLLVL.

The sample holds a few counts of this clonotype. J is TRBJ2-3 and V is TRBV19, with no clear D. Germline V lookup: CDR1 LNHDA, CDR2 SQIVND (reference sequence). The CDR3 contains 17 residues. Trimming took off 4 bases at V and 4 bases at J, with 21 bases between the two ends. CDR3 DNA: TGTGCCAGTAGTACTTTAAAAACCTCCCGGACGCCAGATACGCAGTATTTT. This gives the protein CASSTLKTSRTPDTQYF.

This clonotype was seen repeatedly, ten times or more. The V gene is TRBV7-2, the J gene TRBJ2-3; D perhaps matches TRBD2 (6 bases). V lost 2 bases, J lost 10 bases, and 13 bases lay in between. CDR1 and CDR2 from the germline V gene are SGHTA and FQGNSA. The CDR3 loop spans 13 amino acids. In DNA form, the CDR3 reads TGTGCCAGCAGCTTACCCGGGAGCGCCTCGCAGTATTTT. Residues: CASSLPGSASQYF.

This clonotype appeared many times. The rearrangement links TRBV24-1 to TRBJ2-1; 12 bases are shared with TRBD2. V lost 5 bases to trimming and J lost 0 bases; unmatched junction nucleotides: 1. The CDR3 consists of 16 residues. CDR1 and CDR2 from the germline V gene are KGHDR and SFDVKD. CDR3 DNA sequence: TGTGCCACCAGTGCGACTAGCGGGAGCTCCTACAATGAGCAGTTCTTC. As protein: CATSATSGSSYNEQFF.

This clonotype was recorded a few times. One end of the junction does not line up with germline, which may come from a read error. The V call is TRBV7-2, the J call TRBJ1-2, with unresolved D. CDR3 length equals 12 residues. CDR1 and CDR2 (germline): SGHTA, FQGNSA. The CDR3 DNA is TGTGCTAGCAGCTTAGCGGGAGTTGGCTACACCTTC. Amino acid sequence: CASSLAGVGYTF.